A single sample gave rise to the 31 T cell receptor beta chains below, sequenced in a study of blood T cell repertoires in COVID-19. Libraries were prepared by immunoSEQ multiplex PCR; TCRdb keeps only in-frame clonotypes and omits some of them. This sample has 270,000 or so clones, with roughly 90% found just once. Sequenced: peripheral blood. Receptor source: a woman aged 40 to 50 who had recovered from COVID-19.

This chain connects TRBV4-1 to TRBJ1-4; no clear D gene. Germline V CDR1 and CDR2: MGHRA, YSYEKL. The CDR3 covers 15 residues. V was trimmed by 1 base and J by 4 bases, leaving 10 bases between them. CDR3 in DNA: TGCGCCAGCAGCCAAGTTATGGGCAATAATGAAAAACTGTTTTTT. As protein: CASSQVMGNNEKLFF.

V gene TRBV7-2 combines with J gene TRBJ2-3, with 8 bases fitting TRBD2. Germline CDR1 is SGHTA and CDR2 is FQGNSA. Trimming removed 5 bases from V and 3 bases from J; junction bases left unmatched: 7. There are 15 residues in the CDR3. CDR3 sequence: CASSEELAGTDTQYF. DNA of the CDR3: TGTGCCAGCAGCGAAGAATTAGCGGGGACAGATACGCAGTATTTT.

The chain combines TRBV30 with TRBJ2-7, with 11 bases aligning to TRBD1. Trimming cost V 2 bases and J 4 bases; bases outside gene matches: 13. Looked up from germline, CDR1 is GTSNPN and CDR2 is SVGIG (reference sequence). CDR3 length: 17 residues. CDR3 region: CAWSPTPGQGARYEQYF. CDR3 nucleotide sequence: TGTGCCTGGAGTCCTACCCCCGGACAGGGGGCGAGGTACGAGCAGTACTTC.

This rearrangement joins TRBV30 to TRBJ1-3; D not certain. From germline, CDR1 is GTSNPN and CDR2 SVGIG (reference sequence). The CDR3 is 15 residues long. With 2 bases removed from V and 2 bases from J, the gap between germline ends came to 13 bases. The CDR3 sequence is CAWSIGLMTGNTIYF. CDR3 DNA sequence: TGTGCCTGGAGTATAGGACTAATGACTGGAAACACCATATATTTT.

This clone was counted between two and nine times. This chain joins TRBV7-2 and TRBJ2-3; TRBD2 aligns across 8 bases. The V gene's germline CDR1 is SGHTA and CDR2 FQGNSA. The CDR3 totals 16 residues. With V trimmed by 4 bases and J by 3 bases, 9 bases remained unmatched. The CDR3 protein is CASSWGAGVGTDTQYF. The CDR3 DNA follows: TGTGCCAGCAGCTGGGGAGCGGGAGTAGGGACAGATACGCAGTATTTT.

This clone was seen a few times. V and J are TRBV4-1 and TRBJ2-7, with 7 positions matching TRBD1. This CDR3 is 14 amino acids long. The germline V gene has CDR1 MGHRA and CDR2 YSYEKL. The V gene end was trimmed by 4 bases and the J gene end by 3 bases; junction bases not matched to a gene: 6. The DNA for the CDR3 is TGCGCCAGCAGCCCCTGGACAGGAAACTACGAGCAGTACTTC. It yields the protein CASSPWTGNYEQYF.

This clone was counted a few times. The chain couples TRBV30 to TRBJ1-1, with TRBD1 identical over 9 bases. After removal of 3 bases from V and 4 bases from J, the junction contained 9 bases not matched to a gene. Germline values: CDR1 GTSNPN, CDR2 SVGIG (reference sequence). The CDR3 runs 15 residues. The CDR3 DNA sequence: TGTGCCTGGAGGCAGGGGTCGACAGGGGGCACTGAAGCTTTCTTT. Encoded protein: CAWRQGSTGGTEAFF.

This chain joins TRBV11-2 and TRBJ1-5; 7 bases fit TRBD1. Per germline, CDR1 SGHAT and CDR2 FQNNGV. The CDR3 spans 14 residues. J was trimmed by 3 bases and V by 5 bases; bases with no gene match: 4. CDR3 DNA: TGTGCCAGCAGCCCGGGACAGCCCAATCAGCCCCAGCATTTT. It codes for CASSPGQPNQPQHF.

The rearrangement joins TRBV19 to TRBJ1-5; D possibly corresponds to TRBD1 (6 bases). The length of the CDR3 is 15 residues. Germline V gives CDR1 LNHDA, CDR2 SQIVND (reference sequence). Trimming shortened V by 5 bases and J by 0 bases, and 11 bases separated the two germline ends. CDR3: CASSWDTYSNQPQHF. The CDR3 DNA is TGTGCCAGTAGTTGGGACACTTATAGCAATCAGCCCCAGCATTTT.

This chain links TRBV5-8 with TRBJ2-1, with unresolved D. V was shortened by 3 bases and J by 0 bases, with 13 bases between the two germline ends. CDR1 and CDR2 (germline): SGHTS, YDEGEE. The CDR3 contains 16 residues. CDR3 DNA: TGTGCCAGCAGCTCAACCCTCGGTAGCTCCTACAATGAGCAGTTCTTC. Protein sequence: CASSSTLGSSYNEQFF.

The chain has TRBV9 and TRBJ2-3; D remains ambiguous. Germline V lookup: CDR1 SGDLS, CDR2 YYNGEE. This CDR3 is built from 14 residues. V dropped 4 bases and J dropped 3 bases, with 12 bases sitting between them. The CDR3 region has the DNA TGTGCCAGCAGCCCAAGCGACCCGACAGATACGCAGTATTTT. Its translation: CASSPSDPTDTQYF.

CDR3 nucleotide sequence: TGTGCCAGTAGCGAGGGGGCGCGAGGTTCACCCCTCCACTTT. Protein sequence: CASSEGARGSPLHF. The chain links TRBV19 to TRBJ1-6; TRBD1 matches at 7 bases. The CDR3 length is 14 residues. The junction had 8 bases not matched to a gene; V was cut back by 6 bases and J by 9 bases. Germline CDR1 and CDR2: LNHDA and SQIVND (reference sequence).

The rearrangement links TRBV4-1 to TRBJ1-2, with D perhaps matching TRBD1 (6 bases). This CDR3 is 16 amino acids long. Germline values: CDR1 MGHRA, CDR2 YSYEKL. The ends were cut back, 0 bases at V and 4 bases at J, with 15 bases in the middle. In nucleotides, the CDR3 is TGCGCCAGCAGCCAAGATCAGGGGCTGGTCCTCTATGGCTACACCTTC. It specifies CASSQDQGLVLYGYTF.

This sequence joins TRBV4-1 and TRBJ2-7; D may be TRBD2 (5 bases). This CDR3 has 18 residues. Germline-derived CDR1 and CDR2 are MGHRA and YSYEKL. V gave up 0 bases and J gave up 2 bases, with 20 bases separating them. The CDR3 DNA reads TGCGCCAGCAGCCAAGATCGGGAACCCCTAGTAAGAGCCTACGAGCAGTACTTC. This translates into CASSQDREPLVRAYEQYF.

The chain recombines TRBV4-1 with TRBJ1-2, with D tentatively TRBD1 (5 bases). V gave up 1 base and J gave up 0 bases, with 9 bases separating them. Germline CDR1 MGHRA, CDR2 YSYEKL. The CDR3 consists of 15 residues. The CDR3, as DNA: TGCGCCAGCAGCCAAGGGAAAGGGGCTAACTATGGCTACACCTTC. This codes for CASSQGKGANYGYTF.

This chain joins TRBV5-4 and TRBJ2-2, with a tentative D call TRBD1 (6 bases). V was clipped by 1 base and J by 5 bases, with 18 bases between them. The CDR3 runs to 17 residues. CDR1 is SGHNT and CDR2 is YYREEE in the germline V gene (reference sequence). The CDR3 nucleotides read TGTGCCAGCAGCTTGCGCCTCAGGGGTACGGGGACCGGGGAGCTGTTTTTT. Translating it yields CASSLRLRGTGTGELFF.

The chain carries TRBV7-3 and TRBJ2-5, with D possibly being TRBD1 (6 bases). Germline V CDR1 and CDR2: SGHTA, FQGTGA. CDR3 size: 13 residues. Trimming stripped 5 bases from V and 4 bases from J, with 11 bases between. Written as DNA, the CDR3 is TGTGCCAGCAGCCCCGGGACATCAGAGACCCAGTACTTC. Its translation is CASSPGTSETQYF.

The rearrangement uses TRBV19 and TRBJ1-4; 8 positions match TRBD1. Trimming cost V 0 bases and J 7 bases; bases outside gene matches: 7. The CDR3 totals 16 residues. Germline V gene lookup returns CDR1 LNHDA and CDR2 SQIVND (reference sequence). CDR3 DNA sequence: TGTGCCAGTAGTATAGATCCAGGGGGCTTAGGTGAAAAACTGTTTTTT. Its protein product is CASSIDPGGLGEKLFF.

J is TRBJ1-4 and V is TRBV14; D unresolved. In germline, CDR1 is SGHDN, CDR2 FVKESK. Trimming pared 1 base from V and 4 bases from J, leaving 7 bases between. The CDR3 is made up of 14 amino acids. Here the CDR3 reads CASSQARINEKLFF. DNA for the CDR3: TGTGCCAGCAGCCAAGCCAGGATTAATGAAAAACTGTTTTTT.

V and J are TRBV5-1 and TRBJ2-3, with D hard to call. Germline CDR1 and CDR2: SGHRS and YFSETQ. V lost 6 bases and J 0 bases, leaving 8 bases between the germline ends. This CDR3 is 13 amino acids long. CDR3 coding DNA: TGCGCCAGCAATTCAGGTAGCACAGATACGCAGTATTTT. It encodes CASNSGSTDTQYF.

DNA for the CDR3: TGTGCCAGCGGCACAGGGGGGCAGCAGTTCTTC. It yields the protein CASGTGGQQFF. The chain joins TRBV7-2 to TRBJ2-1; 8 bases map to TRBD1. The V gene's germline CDR1 is SGHTA and CDR2 FQGNSA. The CDR3 is 11 residues long. J gave up 11 bases and V 8 bases, and 5 bases lay outside the gene matches.

The chain recombines TRBV24-1 with TRBJ2-3, with 12 bases that match TRBD2. Trimming at V came to 3 bases and at J to 1 base, leaving 1 base not matched to a gene. This CDR3 region has 16 residues. Germline CDR1 KGHDR, CDR2 SFDVKD. This chain's CDR3 is CATSDLAGGGTDTQYF. As DNA, the CDR3 is TGTGCCACCAGTGATCTAGCGGGAGGGGGCACAGATACGCAGTATTTT.

V usage is TRBV15 and J usage is TRBJ2-2; D may be TRBD1 (6 bases). Germline V CDR1 and CDR2: LNHNV, YYDKDF (reference sequence). The length of the CDR3 is 16 residues. V lost 5 bases, J lost 2 bases, and 15 bases lay in between. The CDR3 DNA reads TGTGCCACCAGCTGGGGGACAATTGTTAACACCGGGGAGCTGTTTTTT. Protein: CATSWGTIVNTGELFF.

This clone was counted ten times or more. V is TRBV27 and J is TRBJ1-6; 12 bases are a match to TRBD1. In germline, CDR1 is MNHEY, CDR2 SMNVEV (reference sequence). This CDR3 is 16 amino acids long. J lost 0 bases, V lost 6 bases, and 0 bases had no gene match. The chain's CDR3 is CASRGQGASYNSPLHF. DNA for the CDR3: TGTGCCAGCAGGGGACAGGGGGCCTCCTATAATTCACCCCTCCACTTT.

The chain uses TRBV4-1 and TRBJ2-5; the match to TRBD2 covers 10 bases. After removal of 5 bases from V and 5 bases from J, the junction contained 11 bases not matched to a gene. CDR1 MGHRA and CDR2 YSYEKL come from the germline V gene. CDR3 length equals 16 residues. CDR3 bases: TGCGCCAGCAGCGCAATTCTAGCGGGAGTGAGGGAGACCCAGTACTTC. As protein: CASSAILAGVRETQYF.

The gene calls are TRBV7-3 and TRBJ2-3; 13 positions match TRBD2. J gave up 3 bases and V 5 bases, and 14 bases lay outside the gene matches. The CDR3 loop spans 19 amino acids. CDR1 is SGHTA, CDR2 FQGTGA, per germline. CDR3 sequence reads: CASSLGGTSGTIRTDTQYF. CDR3 bases: TGTGCCAGCAGCCTCGGTGGGACTAGCGGGACCATTAGGACAGATACGCAGTATTTT.

V and J are TRBV6-2 or TRBV6-3 and TRBJ2-7, with 7 positions matching TRBD2. The germline CDR1 and CDR2 sequences are MNHEY and SVGEGT. The J segment lost 2 bases and the V segment lost 5 bases, leaving 9 bases of the junction unmatched. The length of the CDR3 is 15 residues. As DNA, the CDR3 is TGTGCCAGCAGTACCCGGGGGAGGGATCCCTACGAGCAGTACTTC. It encodes CASSTRGRDPYEQYF.

J is TRBJ2-6 and V is TRBV6-1, with unresolved D. The CDR3 consists of 14 residues. The germline V and J ends were trimmed by 3 bases and 2 bases, with 5 bases remaining between them. Germline CDR1 reads MNHNS; CDR2 reads SASEGT. The CDR3 reads CASSDSAGANVLTF. The CDR3 DNA is TGTGCCAGCAGTGATTCGGCTGGGGCCAACGTCCTGACTTTC.

V and J are TRBV2 and TRBJ2-7; TRBD2 aligns across 9 bases. The CDR3 is 14 residues long. V shed 7 bases and J 5 bases; nucleotides not matched to a gene: 9. The germline gives CDR1 SNHLY, CDR2 FYNNEI. CDR3: CASNAGGGRNEQYF. Here the CDR3 DNA reads TGTGCCAGCAATGCGGGGGGGGGCAGGAACGAGCAGTACTTC.

The chain uses TRBV27 and TRBJ2-2, with D possibly TRBD2 on 6 matching bases. Germline V gene lookup returns CDR1 MNHEY and CDR2 SMNVEV (reference sequence). The CDR3 has 14 amino acids. The V end lost 1 base, the J end lost 3 bases, and 6 bases lay between the germline ends. CDR3 coding DNA: TGTGCCAGCAGTTTATGGGGGGACACCGGGGAGCTGTTTTTT. It codes for CASSLWGDTGELFF.

The chain employs TRBV28 and TRBJ1-3, with 8 bases matching TRBD1. Germline-derived CDR1 and CDR2 are MDHEN and SYDVKM. V gave up 5 bases and J gave up 1 base; unmatched junction bases: 7. The CDR3 sequence is 16 residues long. The CDR3 loop reads CASSPRTGWSGNTIYF. The CDR3 bases are TGTGCCAGCAGTCCCCGGACAGGGTGGTCTGGAAACACCATATATTTT.